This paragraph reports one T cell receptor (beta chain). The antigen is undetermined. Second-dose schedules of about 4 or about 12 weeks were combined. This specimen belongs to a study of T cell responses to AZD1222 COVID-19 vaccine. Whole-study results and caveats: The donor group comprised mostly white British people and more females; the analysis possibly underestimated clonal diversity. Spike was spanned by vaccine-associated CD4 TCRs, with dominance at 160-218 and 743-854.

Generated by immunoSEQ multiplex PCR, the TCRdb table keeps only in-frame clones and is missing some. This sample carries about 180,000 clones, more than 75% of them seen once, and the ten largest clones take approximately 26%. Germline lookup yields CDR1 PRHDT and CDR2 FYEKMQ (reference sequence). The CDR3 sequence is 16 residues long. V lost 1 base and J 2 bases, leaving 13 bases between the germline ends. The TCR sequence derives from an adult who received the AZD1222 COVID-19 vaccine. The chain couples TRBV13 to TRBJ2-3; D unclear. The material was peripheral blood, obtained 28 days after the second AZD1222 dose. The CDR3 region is CASSLAVLLDTDTQYF. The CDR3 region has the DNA TGTGCCAGCAGCTTAGCCGTTCTTCTGGACACAGATACGCAGTATTTT.